The 18 T cell receptor beta chains reported below all come from one sample, sequenced in a study of identical twins. MiXCR was run by TCRdb on the 5' RACE reads, yielding one entry per CDR3 protein. The sample lists 350,000 to 450,000 distinct CDR3 sequences; roughly 18% were seen once. The sequencing input was naive T cells sorted from blood. The origin of the receptors is a man aged 45-65 years in good health.

CDR3 loop: CASSGTSGKITYEQYF. The CDR3 DNA reads TGTGCCAGCAGTGGGACTAGCGGGAAGATCACCTACGAGCAGTACTTC. V and J are TRBV6-1 and TRBJ2-7; 12 positions agree with TRBD2. Germline V gene data show CDR1 as MNHNS and CDR2 as SASEGT. CDR3 length equals 16 residues. The V and J ends lost 4 bases and 2 bases, in that order; junction bases with no gene match: 6.

The chain links TRBV9 to TRBJ1-2, with D perhaps matching TRBD1 (6 bases). This CDR3 contains 15 residues. In germline, CDR1 is SGDLS, CDR2 YYNGEE. V shed 3 bases and J shed 0 bases, with 12 bases lying between them. The CDR3 loop reads CASSGRDTSNYGYTF. CDR3 coding DNA: TGTGCCAGCAGCGGCCGGGACACTTCTAACTATGGCTACACCTTC.

This chain uses TRBV20-1 with TRBJ2-7; possibly TRBD1 for D (6 bases). With 1 base removed from V and 3 bases from J, the gap between germline ends came to 7 bases. Germline-derived CDR1 and CDR2 are DFQATT and SNEGSKA (reference sequence). This CDR3 is 12 amino acids long. The CDR3 coding sequence is TGCAGTGCTAGAGCAGGGGACTACGAGCAGTACTTC. Protein product: CSARAGDYEQYF.

This chain joins TRBV5-1 and TRBJ2-7, with D possibly matching TRBD1 (6 bases). Trimming removed 4 bases from V and 5 bases from J, with 19 bases in between. This CDR3 has 15 amino acids. CDR1 and CDR2 (germline): SGHRS, YFSETQ. The CDR3 region is CASSAPTIRGNEQYF. CDR3 DNA sequence: TGCGCCAGCAGCGCACCTACAATTAGGGGGAACGAGCAGTACTTC.

CDR3 sequence reads: CASSLLPSYGYTF. CDR3 nucleotide sequence: TGTGCCAGCAGCTTACTACCGAGCTATGGCTACACCTTC. The chain carries TRBV7-2 and TRBJ1-2, with D uncertain. Trimming pared 2 bases from V and 4 bases from J, leaving 8 bases between. This CDR3 is built from 13 residues. Looked up from germline, CDR1 is SGHTA and CDR2 is FQGNSA. The full variable domain, completed using reference TRBV7-2 and TRBJ1-2, is GAGVSQSPSNKVTEKGKDVELRCDPISGHTALYWYRQSLGQGLEFLIYFQGNSAPDKSGLPSDRFSAERTGGSVSTLTIQRTQQEDSAVYLCASSLLPSYGYTFGSGTRLTVV.

CDR3 bases: TGTGCCAGTAGTTTACAGGGCACGGGCTATGGCTACACCTTC. It codes for CASSLQGTGYGYTF. The rearrangement links TRBV19 to TRBJ1-2; a weak D match, TRBD1 (6 bases). V was cut by 5 bases and J by 4 bases, with 14 bases left in between. CDR1 and CDR2 (germline): LNHDA, SQIVND (reference sequence). This CDR3 is 14 amino acids long.

The CDR3: CASSSTGFNQPQHF. The CDR3 coding sequence is TGTGCCAGCAGTTCGACAGGGTTCAATCAGCCCCAGCATTTT. This chain links TRBV6-2 or TRBV6-3 with TRBJ1-5; TRBD1 matches 7 bases. CDR1 is MNHEY, CDR2 SVGEGT, per germline. CDR3 size: 14 residues. V shed 4 bases, J shed 3 bases, and the junction held 3 bases outside the gene matches.

The chain combines TRBV11-1 with TRBJ2-6; 8 bases align to TRBD1. The CDR3 covers 18 residues. Germline values: CDR1 SGHAT, CDR2 FQDESV (reference sequence). J was trimmed by 0 bases and V by 5 bases; bases with no gene match: 9. CDR3: CASSGGTGINSGANVLTF. CDR3 nucleotide sequence: TGTGCCAGCAGCGGCGGGACAGGCATTAACTCTGGGGCCAACGTCCTGACTTTC. Full variable domain (outside the CDR3, taken from reference TRBV11-1 and TRBJ2-6): EAEVAQSPRYKITEKSQAVAFWCDPISGHATLYWYRQILGQGPELLVQFQDESVVDDSQLPKDRFSAERLKGVDSTLKIQPAELGDSAMYLCASSGGTGINSGANVLTFGAGSRLTVL.

This clonotype was detected only a few times. This chain connects TRBV27 to TRBJ2-2, with D maybe TRBD2 (6 bases). Per the germline V gene, CDR1 is MNHEY and CDR2 is SMNVEV (reference sequence). The V end was cut by 7 bases, the J end by 1 base, with 19 bases between. CDR3 length equals 17 residues. CDR3 sequence (DNA): TGTGCCAGCAAAGGTGGGGACGGGGGATGGAACACCGGGGAGCTGTTTTTT. Translation gives CASKGGDGGWNTGELFF.

This clonotype has ten or more counts. V and J are TRBV5-1 and TRBJ2-7; D is perhaps TRBD2 (6 bases). V lost 0 bases to trimming and J lost 2 bases, with 12 bases between them. The CDR3 contains 15 residues. Germline assignment: CDR1 SGHRS and CDR2 YFSETQ. CDR3 loop: CASSLGRGNAYEQYF. DNA for the CDR3: TGCGCCAGCAGCTTGGGGAGGGGAAACGCCTACGAGCAGTACTTC. Combining the CDR3 with reference TRBV5-1 and TRBJ2-7 gives the whole variable domain KAGVTQTPRYLIKTRGQQVTLSCSPISGHRSVSWYQQTPGQGLQFLFEYFSETQRNKGNFPGRFSGRQFSNSRSEMNVSTLELGDSALYLCASSLGRGNAYEQYFGPGTRLTVT.

At least ten counts were recorded for this clonotype. The genes are TRBV5-1 and TRBJ2-3; maybe TRBD1 (5 bases). Trimming pared 0 bases from V and 2 bases from J, leaving 10 bases between. CDR1 and CDR2 from the germline V gene are SGHRS and YFSETQ. The CDR3 sequence is 15 residues long. DNA for the CDR3: TGCGCCAGCAGCTTGGCAGGGAAAGTCACAGATACGCAGTATTTT. This encodes CASSLAGKVTDTQYF. The variable domain in full, with the rest retrieved from reference TRBV5-1 and TRBJ2-3, is KAGVTQTPRYLIKTRGQQVTLSCSPISGHRSVSWYQQTPGQGLQFLFEYFSETQRNKGNFPGRFSGRQFSNSRSEMNVSTLELGDSALYLCASSLAGKVTDTQYFGPGTRLTVL.

This clonotype was observed many times. The chain joins TRBV2 to TRBJ1-5; 8 nucleotides agree with TRBD1. V shed 6 bases and J 0 bases; nucleotides not matched to a gene: 10. The CDR3 is made up of 17 amino acids. The germline V gene has CDR1 SNHLY and CDR2 FYNNEI. In DNA, the CDR3 is TGTGCCAGCAGCCGCGGGACAGGCGTTTATAGCAATCAGCCCCAGCATTTT. This translates into CASSRGTGVYSNQPQHF. The whole variable domain, remainder taken from reference TRBV2 and TRBJ1-5, is EPEVTQTPSHQVTQMGQEVILRCVPISNHLYFYWYRQILGQKVEFLVSFYNNEISEKSEIFDDQFSVERPDGSNFTLKIRSTKLEDSAMYFCASSRGTGVYSNQPQHFGDGTRLSIL.

This chain links TRBV10-2 with TRBJ2-7; possible D gene TRBD2, 5 bases. Germline values: CDR1 WSHSY, CDR2 SAAADI. With 2 bases removed from V and 2 bases from J, the gap between germline ends came to 22 bases. There are 18 residues in the CDR3. The DNA for the CDR3 is TGCGCCAGCAGTGAGACCCCCACGCCGCCGGGGTCCCCCTACGAGCAGTACTTC. It translates to CASSETPTPPGSPYEQYF.

The sample holds many counts of this clonotype. The gene calls are TRBV7-2 and TRBJ2-7; 14 positions match TRBD2. The CDR3 has 17 amino acids. J was trimmed by 3 bases and V by 3 bases; bases with no gene match: 7. CDR1 and CDR2 (germline): SGHTA, FQGNSA. DNA for the CDR3: TGTGCCAGCAGCTTCAGGACTAGCGGGGGGTTCGTCTACGAGCAGTACTTC. Its protein is CASSFRTSGGFVYEQYF.

This chain links TRBV7-8 with TRBJ2-7, with 8 bases lining up with TRBD1. The CDR3 is 16 residues long. Trimming cost V 5 bases and J 0 bases; bases outside gene matches: 9. Germline CDR1 SGHVS, CDR2 FQNEAQ. The DNA of the CDR3 is TGTGCCAGCAGCATGCCGGGACAGGACCACTCCTACGAGCAGTACTTC. Translated, it gives CASSMPGQDHSYEQYF.

In regard to this clonotype: This clone may be a read error of a much larger clone one base away. The V call is TRBV4-1, the J call TRBJ1-3; TRBD1 aligns across 9 bases. The CDR3 length is 14 residues. J gave up 9 bases and V 4 bases, and 7 bases lay outside the gene matches. CDR1 and CDR2 (germline): MGHRA, YSYEKL. CDR3 in amino acids: CASSPGQGLATIYF. The CDR3 nucleotides are TGCGCCAGCAGCCCGGGACAGGGTTTAGCCACCATATATTTT.

The gene calls are TRBV4-3 and TRBJ2-1; D possibly matches TRBD1 or TRBD2 (5 bases each). Per germline, CDR1 LGHNA and CDR2 YSLEER. The CDR3 is 14 amino acids. V lost 3 bases and J 8 bases, leaving 14 bases between the germline ends. The CDR3 DNA reads as TGCGCCAGCAGCCATTCCGGGGCCTCGGATGAGCAGTTCTTC. This gives the protein CASSHSGASDEQFF.

The chain links TRBV7-2 to TRBJ2-7; no clear D gene. The length of the CDR3 is 14 residues. V was pared by 7 bases and J by 0 bases, with 13 bases between. The germline V gene encodes CDR1 SGHTA and CDR2 FQGNSA. The CDR3 spells CASNRQDHSYEQYF. The CDR3, as DNA: TGTGCCAGCAACCGGCAGGACCACTCCTACGAGCAGTACTTC.